These 9 T cell receptor beta chains originate from one sample sequenced in a study of blood T cells in healthy people across ages. For the second PCR, which ran for roughly 6 to 12 cycles, a sample-barcoded 5' primer and a J-beta primer mix were used. MiXCR, run by TCRdb on the 5' RACE reads, gives a single entry per CDR3 protein. The sample lists over 950,000 distinct CDR3 sequences; roughly two fifths were seen once. Sequenced material: blood. These TCRs come from a man aged 18 to 29 in good health.

This clonotype was detected ten times or more. The V gene is TRBV7-9, the J gene TRBJ1-2; D remains ambiguous. Germline CDR1 reads SEHNR; CDR2 reads FQNEAQ (reference sequence). V gave up 1 base and J gave up 3 bases, with 9 bases separating them. The CDR3 runs to 14 residues. The CDR3 loop reads CASSLGSEHYGYTF. The CDR3 DNA follows: TGTGCCAGCAGCTTAGGGAGCGAACACTATGGCTACACCTTC.

The chain is built from TRBV29-1 and TRBJ1-1; 7 bases are shared with TRBD1. This CDR3 is built from 16 residues. CDR1 is SQVTM and CDR2 is ANQGSEA in the germline V gene. The trim removed 3 bases at V and 5 bases at J, leaving 15 bases unmatched. The CDR3 is CSVEGDTGALGTEAFF. The CDR3 nucleotides are TGCAGCGTTGAGGGGGATACAGGGGCTCTGGGTACTGAAGCTTTCTTT.

A few counts support this clonotype. This chain links TRBV12-3 or TRBV12-4 with TRBJ2-7; D uncertain. The V end was cut by 4 bases, the J end by 3 bases, with 7 bases between. This CDR3 comprises 12 residues. CDR3 sequence (DNA): TGTGCCAGCAGTTCAGCCGGCTACGAGCAGTACTTC. Translating it yields CASSSAGYEQYF.

V is TRBV10-3 and J is TRBJ2-1; possible D gene TRBD2, 6 bases. Trimming pared 5 bases from V and 0 bases from J, leaving 11 bases between. Germline loops: CDR1 ENHRY, CDR2 SYGVKD. The CDR3 extends over 15 amino acids. This CDR3 is CAISISGDSYNEQFF. DNA for the CDR3: TGTGCCATCAGTATTAGCGGCGACTCCTACAATGAGCAGTTCTTC.

CDR3 protein: CSARRAGGRLGTDTQYF. CDR3 DNA: TGCAGTGCTAGAAGAGCGGGGGGGCGGCTGGGCACAGATACGCAGTATTTT. The chain has TRBV20-1 and TRBJ2-3, with TRBD2 matching 10 bases. Germline values: CDR1 DFQATT, CDR2 SNEGSKA (reference sequence). This CDR3 is built from 17 residues. V was pared by 2 bases and J by 1 base, with 9 bases of the junction left unmatched.

As for this clonotype: A much bigger clone sits one base away, suggesting this may be a read error. The genes are TRBV4-3 and TRBJ1-4, with D possibly TRBD1 on 6 matching bases. Germline V gives CDR1 LGHNA, CDR2 YSLEER. This CDR3 has 16 amino acids. Between the trimmed V and J ends, which lost 1 base and 6 bases, there was a span of 15 bases. This chain's CDR3 is CASSQVTGSPDEKLFF. CDR3 nucleotides: TGCGCCAGCAGCCAAGTAACAGGGTCCCCTGATGAAAAACTGTTTTTT.

This clonotype has a handful of counts. The J gene is TRBJ1-1, the V gene TRBV15; no clear D gene. Germline CDR1 and CDR2: LNHNV and YYDKDF (reference sequence). CDR3 size: 13 residues. V lost 0 bases, J lost 5 bases, and 7 bases lay in between. Here the CDR3 reads CATSRDTRTEAFF. CDR3 sequence (DNA): TGTGCCACCAGCAGAGATACAAGGACTGAAGCTTTCTTT.

In this sample, this clonotype turned up many times. The chain has TRBV20-1 and TRBJ1-5; 7 bases map to TRBD1. Germline CDR1 DFQATT, CDR2 SNEGSKA (reference sequence). The CDR3 covers 13 residues. Losses at the gene ends were 3 bases for V and 3 bases for J; bases not matched to a gene: 2. The CDR3: CSARDRSNQPQHF. The DNA of the CDR3 is TGCAGTGCTAGGGACAGGTCCAATCAGCCCCAGCATTTT.

The rearrangement uses TRBV20-1 and TRBJ1-4; D gene ambiguous. Germline-derived CDR1 and CDR2 are DFQATT and SNEGSKA (reference sequence). This CDR3 is 16 amino acids long. Deletions cut 3 bases from V and 5 bases from J, with 19 bases between. The CDR3 loop reads CSARGLTDDRNEKLFF. The CDR3 region has the DNA TGCAGTGCTAGGGGCCTAACAGATGATCGAAATGAAAAACTGTTTTTT.